The source of this T cell receptor beta chain is a study of blood T cell repertoires in COVID-19. The assay was immunoSEQ multiplex PCR, and TCRdb's table has in-frame clones only and misses some. In the table there are 30,000 to 40,000 clones, 88% of which are singletons. V gave up 4 bases and J gave up 7 bases; unmatched junction bases: 12. From germline, CDR1 is MNHEY and CDR2 SVGAGI. This CDR3 has 16 residues. Specimen: peripheral blood. The chain carries TRBV6-5 and TRBJ2-2; 7 bases match TRBD1. This TCR came from a human donor in a cohort sampled during active COVID-19. CDR3 residues: CASSLSGTVSGGELFF. CDR3 sequence (DNA): TGTGCCAGCAGTTTATCCGGGACAGTCTCAGGCGGGGAGCTGTTTTTT.